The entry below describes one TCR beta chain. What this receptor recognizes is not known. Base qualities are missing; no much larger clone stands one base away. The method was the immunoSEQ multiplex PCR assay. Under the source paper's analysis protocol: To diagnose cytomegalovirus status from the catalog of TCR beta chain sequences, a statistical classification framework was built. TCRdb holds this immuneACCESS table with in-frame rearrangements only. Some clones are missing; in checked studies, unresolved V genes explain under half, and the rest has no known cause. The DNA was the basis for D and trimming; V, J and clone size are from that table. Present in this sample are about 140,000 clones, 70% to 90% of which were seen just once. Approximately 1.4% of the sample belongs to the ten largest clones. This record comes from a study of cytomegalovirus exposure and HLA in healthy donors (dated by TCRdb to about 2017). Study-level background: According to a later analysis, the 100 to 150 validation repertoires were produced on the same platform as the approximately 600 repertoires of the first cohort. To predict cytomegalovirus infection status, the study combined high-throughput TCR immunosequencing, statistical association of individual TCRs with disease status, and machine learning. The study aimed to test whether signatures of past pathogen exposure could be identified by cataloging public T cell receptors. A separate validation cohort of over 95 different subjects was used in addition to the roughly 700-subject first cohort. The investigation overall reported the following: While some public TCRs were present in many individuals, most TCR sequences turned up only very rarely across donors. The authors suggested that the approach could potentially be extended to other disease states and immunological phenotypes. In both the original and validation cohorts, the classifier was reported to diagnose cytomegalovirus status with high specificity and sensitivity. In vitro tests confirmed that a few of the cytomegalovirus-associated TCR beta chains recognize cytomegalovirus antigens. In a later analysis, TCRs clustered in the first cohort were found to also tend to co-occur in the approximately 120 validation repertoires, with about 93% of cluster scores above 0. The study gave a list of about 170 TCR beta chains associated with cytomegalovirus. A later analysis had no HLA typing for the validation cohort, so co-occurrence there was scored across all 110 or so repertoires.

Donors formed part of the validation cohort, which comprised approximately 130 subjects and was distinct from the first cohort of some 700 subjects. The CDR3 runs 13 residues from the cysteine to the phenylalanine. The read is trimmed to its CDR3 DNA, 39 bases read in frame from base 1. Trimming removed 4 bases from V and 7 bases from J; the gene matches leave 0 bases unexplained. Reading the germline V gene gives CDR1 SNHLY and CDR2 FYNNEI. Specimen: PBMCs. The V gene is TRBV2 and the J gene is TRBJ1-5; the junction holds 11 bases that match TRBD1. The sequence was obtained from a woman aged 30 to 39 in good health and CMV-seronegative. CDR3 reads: CASSGTGGQPQHF. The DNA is TGTGCCAGCAGTGGGACAGGGGGCCAGCCCCAGCATTTT.